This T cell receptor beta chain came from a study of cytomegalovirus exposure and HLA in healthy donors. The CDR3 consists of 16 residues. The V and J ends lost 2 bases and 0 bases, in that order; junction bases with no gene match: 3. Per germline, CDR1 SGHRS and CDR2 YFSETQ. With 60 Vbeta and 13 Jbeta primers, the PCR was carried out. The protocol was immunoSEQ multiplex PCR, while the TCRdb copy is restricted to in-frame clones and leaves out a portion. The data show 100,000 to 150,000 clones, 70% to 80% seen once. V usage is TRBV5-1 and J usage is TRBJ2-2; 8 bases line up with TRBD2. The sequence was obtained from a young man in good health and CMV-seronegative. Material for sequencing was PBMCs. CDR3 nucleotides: TGCGCCAGCAGCTTAGAACTAGCGGCGAACACCGGGGAGCTGTTTTTT. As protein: CASSLELAANTGELFF.